The 19 T cell receptor beta chains reported below all come from one sample, sequenced in a study of shared clonotypes between healthy human individuals. The assay was immunoSEQ multiplex PCR, and TCRdb's table has in-frame clones only and misses some. The sample contains 500,000 to 650,000 clones, around 76% of which appear only once. Sequencing was done on a sample of PBMCs. The source of these receptors is a woman aged 40 to 50 in good health. Some clones in this sample may be carry-over from other donors' samples.

Notes on this clone: The same CDR3 can be traced to other DNA sequences in this sample. The rearrangement joins TRBV5-6 to TRBJ1-2; tentative D call: TRBD1 (5 bases). The V gene's germline CDR1 is SGHDT and CDR2 YYEEEE. The ends were cut back, 1 base at V and 4 bases at J, with 8 bases in the middle. The CDR3 extends over 13 amino acids. CDR3 loop: CASSLRGGYGYTF. CDR3 bases: TGTGCCAGCAGCTTGAGGGGAGGCTATGGCTACACCTTC.

On this clone: A read error may be the cause here, since a much bigger clone is one base away. This sequence joins TRBV18 and TRBJ1-1; D call uncertain. Germline V CDR1 and CDR2: KGHSH, LQKENI. The CDR3 contains 16 residues. The V end lost 3 bases, the J end lost 0 bases, and 14 bases lay between the germline ends. CDR3 protein: CASSPSPIEMNTEAFF. DNA of the CDR3: TGTGCCAGCTCACCCTCGCCCATTGAGATGAACACTGAAGCTTTCTTT.

The chain recombines TRBV7-2 with TRBJ2-7; 7 positions agree with TRBD2. Germline CDR1 is SGHTA and CDR2 is FQGNSA. CDR3 length equals 13 residues. J gave up 3 bases and V 5 bases, and 4 bases lay outside the gene matches. The CDR3 here is CASSPRTSYEQYF. In nucleotides, the CDR3 is TGTGCCAGCAGCCCTCGGACTAGCTACGAGCAGTACTTC. Full variable domain (outside the CDR3, taken from reference TRBV7-2 and TRBJ2-7): GAGVSQSPSNKVTEKGKDVELRCDPISGHTALYWYRQSLGQGLEFLIYFQGNSAPDKSGLPSDRFSAERTGGSVSTLTIQRTQQEDSAVYLCASSPRTSYEQYFGPGTRLTVT.

Comment on this clone: Other DNA variants within this sample encode the same CDR3. The chain combines TRBV30 with TRBJ1-5; D ambiguous. Trimming left V 0 bases short and J 3 bases short, with 3 bases between. The CDR3 totals 12 residues. Germline V gene data show CDR1 as GTSNPN and CDR2 as SVGIG (reference sequence). This chain's CDR3 is CAWSVLNQPQHF. The CDR3 region has the DNA TGTGCCTGGAGTGTCCTCAATCAGCCCCAGCATTTT.

The rearrangement uses TRBV28 and TRBJ1-3; D may be TRBD1 (5 bases). The germline V gene has CDR1 MDHEN and CDR2 SYDVKM. The CDR3 totals 17 residues. V was shortened by 3 bases and J by 9 bases, with 24 bases between the two germline ends. The CDR3 DNA is TGTGCCAGCAGTTTTTCGGCAGGGCTCGGCCTGGGGGGCACCATATATTTT. Protein: CASSFSAGLGLGGTIYF.

The rearrangement joins TRBV6-1 to TRBJ1-5, with 7 bases lining up with TRBD1. The trim removed 6 bases at V and 7 bases at J, leaving 9 bases unmatched. Germline values: CDR1 MNHNS, CDR2 SASEGT. The CDR3 length is 14 residues. The CDR3: CASSRGTVGQPQHF. CDR3 nucleotide sequence: TGTGCCAGCAGCCGAGGGACAGTCGGGCAGCCCCAGCATTTT.

V is TRBV5-1 and J is TRBJ2-7; 7 nucleotides agree with TRBD2. The length of the CDR3 is 14 residues. Germline CDR1 and CDR2: SGHRS and YFSETQ. V lost 0 bases and J lost 3; bases outside the gene matches: 3. The DNA of the CDR3 is TGCGCCAGCAGCTTGGGACTAGCTAGCTACGAGCAGTACTTC. This codes for CASSLGLASYEQYF.

A remark on this clone: A far bigger clonotype differs at one base, so this is likely a read error. The same CDR3 arises from other DNA sequences in this sample as well. V is TRBV9 and J is TRBJ1-4; D is possibly TRBD1 (6 bases). The CDR3 is 12 amino acids. Germline V CDR1 and CDR2: SGDLS, YYNGEE. The germline V and J ends were trimmed by 5 bases and 8 bases, with 10 bases remaining between them. This chain's CDR3 is CASSRGGEKLFF. The DNA for the CDR3 is TGTGCCAGCAGTCGAGGGGGGGAAAAACTGTTTTTT.

This sequence joins TRBV9 and TRBJ2-6; 11 nucleotides align to TRBD1. This CDR3 comprises 19 residues. Germline V gene lookup returns CDR1 SGDLS and CDR2 YYNGEE. Germline trimming cut 3 bases from V and 0 bases from J; bases unmatched to any gene: 8. The CDR3 sequence is CASSEEGTGGFSGANVLTF. As DNA, the CDR3 is TGTGCCAGCAGCGAGGAAGGGACAGGGGGTTTCTCTGGGGCCAACGTCCTGACTTTC.

Ten or more counts support this clone. The genes are TRBV4-1 and TRBJ2-2; maybe TRBD2 (5 bases). Looked up from germline, CDR1 is MGHRA and CDR2 is YSYEKL. The CDR3 is 20 amino acids. V gave up 0 bases and J gave up 0 bases, with 20 bases separating them. The CDR3 loop is CASSQDPTGYGGPNTGELFF. The CDR3 region has the DNA TGCGCCAGCAGCCAAGATCCCACGGGATACGGAGGCCCGAACACCGGGGAGCTGTTTTTT.

As to this clone: A much bigger clone sits one base away, suggesting this may be a read error. The gene calls are TRBV7-8 and TRBJ1-1; D not certain. V was pared by 3 bases and J by 5 bases, with 7 bases between. CDR3 length: 12 amino acids. The germline CDR1 and CDR2 sequences are SGHVS and FQNEAQ. The CDR3 DNA follows: TGTGCCAGCAGCTTTATTGGGACTGAAGCTTTCTTT. It yields the protein CASSFIGTEAFF. The variable domain in full, completed from reference TRBV7-8 and TRBJ1-1, reads GAGVSQSPRYKVAKRGQDVALRCDPISGHVSLFWYQQALGQGPEFLTYFQNEAQLDKSGLPSDRFFAERPEGSVSTLKIQRTQQEDSAVYLCASSFIGTEAFFGQGTRLTVV.

This clone was observed a single time. The chain carries TRBV5-4 and TRBJ2-1; weak D call: TRBD1 (6 bases). V lost 0 bases to trimming and J lost 7 bases, with 17 bases between them. The CDR3 sequence is 16 residues long. Germline CDR1 and CDR2: SGHNT and YYREEE (reference sequence). The CDR3 reads CASSLGGTQGINEQFF. Written as DNA, the CDR3 is TGTGCCAGCAGCTTGGGAGGGACCCAGGGGATAAATGAGCAGTTCTTC. The entire variable domain, with the rest obtained from reference TRBV5-4 and TRBJ2-1, is as follows: ETGVTQSPTHLIKTRGQQVTLRCSSQSGHNTVSWYQQALGQGPQFIFQYYREEENGRGNFPPRFSGLQFPNYSSELNVNALELDDSALYLCASSLGGTQGINEQFFGPGTRLTVL.

The V gene is TRBV6-6, the J gene TRBJ1-1; a weak D match, TRBD1 (5 bases). The CDR3 length is 13 residues. V lost 6 bases and J 3 bases, leaving 11 bases between the germline ends. In germline, CDR1 is MNHNY, CDR2 SVGAGI (reference sequence). The CDR3 loop is CASSGRGYTEAFF. CDR3 sequence (DNA): TGTGCCAGCAGCGGAAGGGGATACACTGAAGCTTTCTTT.

The V gene is TRBV7-3, the J gene TRBJ2-5; 8 bases match TRBD2. The V and J ends lost 1 base and 4 bases, in that order; junction bases with no gene match: 2. In germline, CDR1 is SGHTA, CDR2 FQGTGA. CDR3 size: 14 residues. CDR3 residues: CASSLNGLAETQYF. In DNA form, the CDR3 reads TGTGCCAGCAGCTTAAATGGACTAGCAGAGACCCAGTACTTC.

In its sample, this clone was seen a few times. The chain uses TRBV6-6 and TRBJ2-7; D remains ambiguous. V was trimmed by 6 bases and J by 4 bases, leaving 7 bases between them. The CDR3 length is 11 residues. Germline V CDR1 and CDR2: MNHNY, SVGAGI (reference sequence). CDR3 loop: CASSPEYEQYF. DNA of the CDR3: TGTGCCAGCAGCCCGGAGTACGAGCAGTACTTC.

The rearrangement uses TRBV28 and TRBJ2-7; D is perhaps TRBD2 (5 bases). V gave up 0 bases and J gave up 1 base, with 7 bases separating them. Germline V gene lookup returns CDR1 MDHEN and CDR2 SYDVKM. The CDR3 covers 14 residues. The CDR3 spells CASSLWGASYEQYF. The CDR3, as DNA: TGTGCCAGCAGTTTATGGGGAGCTTCCTACGAGCAGTACTTC.

The J gene is TRBJ2-1, the V gene TRBV30; D may be TRBD1 or TRBD2 (5 bases each). With 3 bases removed from V and 7 bases from J, the gap between germline ends came to 22 bases. From germline, CDR1 is GTSNPN and CDR2 SVGIG (reference sequence). The CDR3 is made up of 16 amino acids. As DNA, the CDR3 is TGTGCCTGGAGCGGCGTTAAGGGACCCGGCCCAAATGAGCAGTTCTTC. It yields the protein CAWSGVKGPGPNEQFF.

In this sample, this clone turned up once. The chain joins TRBV7-9 to TRBJ2-1; D possibly corresponds to TRBD1 (6 bases). The ends were cut back, 1 base at V and 6 bases at J, with 13 bases in the middle. The CDR3 is 15 residues long. Per germline, CDR1 SEHNR and CDR2 FQNEAQ (reference sequence). For the CDR3, the DNA is TGTGCCAGCAGCTTAGGAAGACAGGTCGGCAATGAGCAGTTCTTC. It codes for CASSLGRQVGNEQFF.

The chain uses TRBV5-1 and TRBJ2-7, with 8 nucleotides matching TRBD1. The CDR3 has 15 residues. The V and J ends lost 2 bases and 2 bases, in that order; junction bases with no gene match: 6. Germline-derived CDR1 and CDR2 are SGHRS and YFSETQ. This CDR3 reads CASSFSGTGAYEQYF. In DNA, the CDR3 is TGCGCCAGCAGCTTTTCCGGGACAGGAGCCTACGAGCAGTACTTC.